The following is a TCR beta chain sequence with its context. Its antigen is undetermined. Trimming removed 1 base from V and 0 bases from J, with 4 bases in between. Germline V gene lookup returns CDR1 SGHDN and CDR2 FVKESK. CDR3 length: 13 residues. This sample is part of a study of cytomegalovirus exposure and HLA in healthy donors. The assay was immunoSEQ multiplex PCR, and TCRdb's table has in-frame clones only and misses some. The data show about 160,000 clones, with 86% seen just once and 5.7% held by the top ten. Study-level results: The dataset shows that most TCR sequences were rare, while some public TCRs occurred in many donors. Reports credit the classifier with highly specific, highly sensitive diagnosis of cytomegalovirus status.

The donors were part of the roughly 130-subject validation cohort, which stood apart from the roughly 700-subject first cohort. Sequenced: PBMCs. The receptor was isolated from a woman aged 25 to 39 in good health and CMV-seronegative. V and J are TRBV14 and TRBJ2-7, with D hard to call. In DNA, the CDR3 is TGTGCCAGCAGCCAAGGCCTCTCCTACGAGCAGTACTTC. Translation gives CASSQGLSYEQYF.